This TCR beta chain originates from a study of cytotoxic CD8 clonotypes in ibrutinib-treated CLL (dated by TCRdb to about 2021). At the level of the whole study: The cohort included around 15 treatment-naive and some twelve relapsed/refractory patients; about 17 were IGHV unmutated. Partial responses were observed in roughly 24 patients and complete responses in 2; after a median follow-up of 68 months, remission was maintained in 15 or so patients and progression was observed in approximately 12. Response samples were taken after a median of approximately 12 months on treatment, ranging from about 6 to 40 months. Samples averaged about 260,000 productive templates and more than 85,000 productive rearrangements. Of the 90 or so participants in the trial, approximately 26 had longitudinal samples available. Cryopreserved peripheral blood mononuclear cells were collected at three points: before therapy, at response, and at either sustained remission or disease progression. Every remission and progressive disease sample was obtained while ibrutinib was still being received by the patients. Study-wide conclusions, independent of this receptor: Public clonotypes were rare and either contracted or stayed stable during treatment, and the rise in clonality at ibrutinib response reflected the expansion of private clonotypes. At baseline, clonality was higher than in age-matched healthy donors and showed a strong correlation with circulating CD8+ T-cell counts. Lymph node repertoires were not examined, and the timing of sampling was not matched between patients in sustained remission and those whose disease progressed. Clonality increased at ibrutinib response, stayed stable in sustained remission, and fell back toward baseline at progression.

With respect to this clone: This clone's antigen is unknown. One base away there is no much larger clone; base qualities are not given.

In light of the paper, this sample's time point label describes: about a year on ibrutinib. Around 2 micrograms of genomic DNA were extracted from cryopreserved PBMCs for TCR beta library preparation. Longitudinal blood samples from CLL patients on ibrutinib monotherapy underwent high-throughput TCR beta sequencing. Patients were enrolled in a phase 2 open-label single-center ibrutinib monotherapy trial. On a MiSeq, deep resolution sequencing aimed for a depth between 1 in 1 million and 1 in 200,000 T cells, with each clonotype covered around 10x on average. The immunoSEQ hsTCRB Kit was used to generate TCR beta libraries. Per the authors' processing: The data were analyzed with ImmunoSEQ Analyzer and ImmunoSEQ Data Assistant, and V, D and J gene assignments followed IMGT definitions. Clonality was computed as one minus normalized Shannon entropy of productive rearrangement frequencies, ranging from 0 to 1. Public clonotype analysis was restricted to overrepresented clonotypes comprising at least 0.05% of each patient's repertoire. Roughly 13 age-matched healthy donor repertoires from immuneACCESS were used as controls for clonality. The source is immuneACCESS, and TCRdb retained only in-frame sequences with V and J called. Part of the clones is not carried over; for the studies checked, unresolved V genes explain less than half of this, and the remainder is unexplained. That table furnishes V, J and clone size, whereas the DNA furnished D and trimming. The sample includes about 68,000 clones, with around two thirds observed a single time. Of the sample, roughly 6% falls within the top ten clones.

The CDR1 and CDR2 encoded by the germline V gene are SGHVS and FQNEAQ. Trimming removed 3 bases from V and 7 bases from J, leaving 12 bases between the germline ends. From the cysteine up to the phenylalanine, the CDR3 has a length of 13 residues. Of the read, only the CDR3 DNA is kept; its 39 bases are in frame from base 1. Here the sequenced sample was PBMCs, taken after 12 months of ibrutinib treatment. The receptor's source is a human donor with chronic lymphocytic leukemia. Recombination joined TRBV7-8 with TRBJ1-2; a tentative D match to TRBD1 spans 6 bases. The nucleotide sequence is TGTGCCAGCAGCTTTGAGGGGGGCGGTGGCTACACCTTC. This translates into CASSFEGGGGYTF.